One and the same sample provided the 7 T cell receptor beta chains below, sequenced in a study of blood T cell repertoires in COVID-19. Profiled with immunoSEQ multiplex PCR; TCRdb holds only in-frame clones, not every one. The sample yields under 100,000 clones, under 85% seen once. The sample comprised peripheral blood. The receptors come from a woman between 65 and 79 years old with acute or convalescent COVID-19.

The chain couples TRBV10-2 to TRBJ2-1, with TRBD1 identical over 8 bases. The CDR3 spans 14 residues. J was trimmed by 6 bases and V by 8 bases; bases with no gene match: 9. The germline gives CDR1 WSHSY, CDR2 SAAADI. CDR3 sequence: CASLQGANINEQFF. CDR3 nucleotide sequence: TGCGCCAGCCTCCAGGGGGCAAATATCAATGAGCAGTTCTTC.

This sequence joins TRBV2 and TRBJ1-5; D gene uncertain. Trimming stripped 7 bases from V and 0 bases from J, with 7 bases between. This CDR3 comprises 13 residues. The germline gives CDR1 SNHLY, CDR2 FYNNEI. CDR3 residues: CASTADSNQPQHF. Written as DNA, the CDR3 is TGTGCCAGCACTGCGGATAGCAATCAGCCCCAGCATTTT.

CDR3 in amino acids: CASSPPAGGNEKLFF. CDR3 DNA: TGTGCCAGCTCACCACCGGCAGGGGGTAATGAAAAACTGTTTTTT. The genes are TRBV18 and TRBJ1-4, with 7 bases identical to TRBD1. The germline V gene has CDR1 KGHSH and CDR2 LQKENI. Unmatched junction bases numbered 2, after V lost 0 bases and J lost 4 bases. This CDR3 is 15 amino acids long.

The rearrangement links TRBV27 to TRBJ1-5; no firm D call. V lost 6 bases and J 1 base, leaving 13 bases between the germline ends. From germline, CDR1 is MNHEY and CDR2 SMNVEV (reference sequence). This CDR3 has 15 amino acids. In nucleotides, the CDR3 is TGTGCCAGCAGACTCCGGGCGGGCAGCAATCAGCCCCAGCATTTT. The encoded protein is CASRLRAGSNQPQHF.

The CDR3 reads CASSVVDEAFF. CDR3 nucleotide sequence: TGTGCCAGCAGTGTAGTTGATGAAGCTTTCTTT. This chain connects TRBV2 to TRBJ1-1; no definite D call. Trimming left V 4 bases short and J 7 bases short, with 7 bases between. CDR3 length equals 11 residues. The V gene's germline CDR1 is SNHLY and CDR2 FYNNEI.

This rearrangement joins TRBV10-2 to TRBJ2-1; TRBD2 is a possible D gene (6 bases). Deletions cut 2 bases from V and 0 bases from J, with 8 bases between. The germline gives CDR1 WSHSY, CDR2 SAAADI. The CDR3 has 15 residues. CDR3: CASSEGGSSYNEQFF. In DNA, the CDR3 is TGCGCCAGCAGTGAGGGGGGGAGCTCCTACAATGAGCAGTTCTTC.

The chain uses TRBV5-5 and TRBJ1-5; D uncertain. The CDR3 is 17 residues long. Germline V lookup: CDR1 SGHKS, CDR2 YYEKEE (reference sequence). The V end lost 0 bases, the J end lost 0 bases, and 13 bases lay between the germline ends. In DNA, the CDR3 is TGTGCCAGCAGCTTGGAGAGGTCGGGTAATAGCAATCAGCCCCAGCATTTT. Encoded protein: CASSLERSGNSNQPQHF. Using reference TRBV5-5 and TRBJ1-5 for the parts outside the CDR3, the full variable domain is DAGVTQSPTHLIKTRGQQVTLRCSPISGHKSVSWYQQVLGQGPQFIFQYYEKEERGRGNFPDRFSARQFPNYSSELNVNALLLGDSALYLCASSLERSGNSNQPQHFGDGTRLSIL.